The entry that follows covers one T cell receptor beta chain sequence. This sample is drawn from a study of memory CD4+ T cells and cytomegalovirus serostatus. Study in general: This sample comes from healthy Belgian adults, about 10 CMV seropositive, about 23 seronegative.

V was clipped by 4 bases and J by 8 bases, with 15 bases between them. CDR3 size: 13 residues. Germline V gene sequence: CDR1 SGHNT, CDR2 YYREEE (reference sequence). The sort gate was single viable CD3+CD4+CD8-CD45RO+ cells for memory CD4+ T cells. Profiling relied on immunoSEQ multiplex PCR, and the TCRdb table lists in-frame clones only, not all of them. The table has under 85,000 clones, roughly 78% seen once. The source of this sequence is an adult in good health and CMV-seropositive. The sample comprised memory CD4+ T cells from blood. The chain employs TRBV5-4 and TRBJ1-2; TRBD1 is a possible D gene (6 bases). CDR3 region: CASSNPQGKGYTF. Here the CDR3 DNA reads TGTGCCAGCAGCAATCCCCAGGGGAAAGGCTACACCTTC.